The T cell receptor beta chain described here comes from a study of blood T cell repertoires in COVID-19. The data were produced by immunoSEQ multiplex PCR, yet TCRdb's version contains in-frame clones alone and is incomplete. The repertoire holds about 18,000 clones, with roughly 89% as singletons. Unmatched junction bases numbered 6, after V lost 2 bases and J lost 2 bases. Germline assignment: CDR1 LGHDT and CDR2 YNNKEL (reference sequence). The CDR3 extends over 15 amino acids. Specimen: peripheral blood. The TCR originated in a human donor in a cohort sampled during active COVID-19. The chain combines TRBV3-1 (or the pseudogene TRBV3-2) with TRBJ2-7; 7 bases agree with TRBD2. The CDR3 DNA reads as TGTGCCAGCAGCCAATTTACTAGCGTAACCTACGAGCAGTACTTC. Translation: CASSQFTSVTYEQYF.